A selection of T cell receptor beta chains follows, all from one sample in a study of T cells in Graves' hyperthyroidism and ophthalmopathy. One entry per CDR3 protein results from TCRdb running MiXCR on the multiplex PCR reads. Among more than 40,000 distinct CDR3 sequences, roughly 49% were seen once, and the ten largest hold 30% to 35%. The sample consisted of peripheral blood or thyroid tissue (not recorded which). These receptors were obtained from a woman in her 50s with Graves' hyperthyroidism. The CDR3 runs from the conserved cysteine through the conserved F or W. Each record gives: V gene, J gene, CDR3 protein.

v_call: TRBV28
j_call: TRBJ1-5
cdr3_aa: CASSWISSNQPQHF

v_call: TRBV7-9
j_call: TRBJ2-7
cdr3_aa: CASGGGHTGAYEQYF

v_call: TRBV4-1
j_call: TRBJ2-3
cdr3_aa: CASSQDPALPQYF

v_call: TRBV10-3
j_call: TRBJ1-6
cdr3_aa: CASGQGRPTSSYNSPLHF

v_call: TRBV6-2/TRBV6-3
j_call: TRBJ1-2
cdr3_aa: CASKGGRIYGYTF

v_call: TRBV7-9
j_call: TRBJ2-5
cdr3_aa: CASGLSQGTQYF

v_call: TRBV6-1
j_call: TRBJ2-7
cdr3_aa: CASRRSWKDEQYF

v_call: TRBV29-1
j_call: TRBJ1-1
cdr3_aa: CSVERGYTEAFF

v_call: TRBV7-9
j_call: TRBJ1-2
cdr3_aa: CASSSGGQGANYGYTF

v_call: TRBV29-1
j_call: TRBJ2-5
cdr3_aa: CSVGQRAQEPQYF

v_call: TRBV5-4
j_call: TRBJ2-5
cdr3_aa: CASSLGPSETQYF

v_call: TRBV5-5
j_call: TRBJ1-5
cdr3_aa: CASSSPDGDQPQHF

v_call: TRBV12-3/TRBV12-4
j_call: TRBJ1-1
cdr3_aa: CASSLGPGKLNTEAFF